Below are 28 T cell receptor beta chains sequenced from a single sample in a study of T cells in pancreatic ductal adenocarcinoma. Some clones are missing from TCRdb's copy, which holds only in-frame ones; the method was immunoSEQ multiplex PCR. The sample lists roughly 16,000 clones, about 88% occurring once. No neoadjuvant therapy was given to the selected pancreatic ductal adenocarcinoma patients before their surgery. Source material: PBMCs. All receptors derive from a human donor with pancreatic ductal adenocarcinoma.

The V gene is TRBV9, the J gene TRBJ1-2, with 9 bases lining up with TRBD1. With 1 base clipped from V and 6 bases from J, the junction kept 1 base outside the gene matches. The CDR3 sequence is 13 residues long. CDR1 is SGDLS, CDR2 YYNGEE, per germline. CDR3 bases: TGTGCCAGCAGCGTACGGGACAGGGATGGCTACACCTTC. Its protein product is CASSVRDRDGYTF.

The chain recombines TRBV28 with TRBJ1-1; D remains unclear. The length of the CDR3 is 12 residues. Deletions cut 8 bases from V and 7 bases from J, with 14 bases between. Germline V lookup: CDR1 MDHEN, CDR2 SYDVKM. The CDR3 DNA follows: TGTGCCAGCTCCGAGGCAACGGGTGAAGCTTTCTTT. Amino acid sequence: CASSEATGEAFF.

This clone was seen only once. The CDR3 loop reads CASSQLTPIAEVYHGYTF. The CDR3 nucleotides read TGCGCCAGCAGCCAATTGACTCCTATCGCCGAGGTCTACCATGGCTACACCTTC. This chain connects TRBV4-3 to TRBJ1-2; D gene uncertain. V dropped 2 bases and J dropped 6 bases, with 25 bases sitting between them. Germline-derived CDR1 and CDR2 are LGHNA and YSLEER. The CDR3 runs 18 residues.

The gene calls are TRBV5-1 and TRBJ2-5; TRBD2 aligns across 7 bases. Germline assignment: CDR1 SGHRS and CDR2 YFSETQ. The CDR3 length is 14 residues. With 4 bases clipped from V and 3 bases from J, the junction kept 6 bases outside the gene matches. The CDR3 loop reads CASSPWGGEETQYF. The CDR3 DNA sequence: TGCGCCAGCAGCCCCTGGGGGGGAGAAGAGACCCAGTACTTC.

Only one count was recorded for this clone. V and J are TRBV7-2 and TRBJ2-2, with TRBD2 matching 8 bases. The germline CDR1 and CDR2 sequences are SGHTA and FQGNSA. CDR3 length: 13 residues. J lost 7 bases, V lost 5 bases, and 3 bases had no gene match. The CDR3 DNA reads TGTGCCAGCAGCCGGGGGGGGGACGGGGAGCTGTTTTTT. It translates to CASSRGGDGELFF.

The CDR3 DNA reads as TGTGCCAGCAGTGAAGCTCTGGCGGGCAATAATTCACCCCTCCACTTT. This codes for CASSEALAGNNSPLHF. The chain carries TRBV6-1 and TRBJ1-6; D not certain. Germline V gene lookup returns CDR1 MNHNS and CDR2 SASEGT. This CDR3 is 16 amino acids long. V was shortened by 0 bases and J by 5 bases, with 11 bases between the two germline ends.

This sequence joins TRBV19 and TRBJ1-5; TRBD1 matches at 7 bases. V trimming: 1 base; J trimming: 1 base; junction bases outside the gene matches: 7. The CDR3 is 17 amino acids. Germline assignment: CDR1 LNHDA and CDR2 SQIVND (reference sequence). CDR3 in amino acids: CASSIVNRGISNQPQHF. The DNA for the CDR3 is TGTGCCAGTAGTATAGTGAACAGGGGTATAAGCAATCAGCCCCAGCATTTT.

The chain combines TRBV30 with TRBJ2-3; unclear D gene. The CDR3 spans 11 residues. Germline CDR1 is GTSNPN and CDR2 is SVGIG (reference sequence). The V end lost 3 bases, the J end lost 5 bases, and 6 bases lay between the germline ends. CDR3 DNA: TGTGCCTGGAGCTACGAAGATACGCAGTATTTT. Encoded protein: CAWSYEDTQYF. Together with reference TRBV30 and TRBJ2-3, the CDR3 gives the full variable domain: SQTIHQWPATLVQPVGSPLSLECTVEGTSNPNLYWYRQAAGRGLQLLFYSVGIGQISSEVPQNLSASRPQDRQFILSSKKLLLSDSGFYLCAWSYEDTQYFGPGTRLTVL.

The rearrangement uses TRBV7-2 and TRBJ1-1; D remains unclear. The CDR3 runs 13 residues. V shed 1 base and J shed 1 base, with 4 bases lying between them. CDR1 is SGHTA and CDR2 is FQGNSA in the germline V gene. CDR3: CASSLDRNTEAFF. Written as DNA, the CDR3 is TGTGCCAGCAGCTTAGACAGGAACACTGAAGCTTTCTTT.

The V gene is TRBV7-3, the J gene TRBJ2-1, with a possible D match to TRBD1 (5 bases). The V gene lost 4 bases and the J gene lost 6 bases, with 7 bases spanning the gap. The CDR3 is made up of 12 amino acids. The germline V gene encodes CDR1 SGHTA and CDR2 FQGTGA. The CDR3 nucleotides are TGTGCCAGCAGCTCCCAGGGCAATGAGCAGTTCTTC. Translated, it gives CASSSQGNEQFF.

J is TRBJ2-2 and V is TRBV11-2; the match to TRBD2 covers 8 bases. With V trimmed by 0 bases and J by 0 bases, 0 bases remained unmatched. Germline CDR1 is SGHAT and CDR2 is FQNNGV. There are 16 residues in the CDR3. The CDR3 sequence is CASSLDGGANTGELFF. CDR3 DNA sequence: TGTGCCAGCAGCTTAGACGGGGGGGCGAACACCGGGGAGCTGTTTTTT.

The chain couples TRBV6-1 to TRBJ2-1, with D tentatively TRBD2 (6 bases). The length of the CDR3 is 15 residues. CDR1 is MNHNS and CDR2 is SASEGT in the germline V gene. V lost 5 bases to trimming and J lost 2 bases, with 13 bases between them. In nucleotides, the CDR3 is TGTGCCAGCAGTCCCCGGTGGGAGGCCTACAATGAGCAGTTCTTC. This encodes CASSPRWEAYNEQFF.

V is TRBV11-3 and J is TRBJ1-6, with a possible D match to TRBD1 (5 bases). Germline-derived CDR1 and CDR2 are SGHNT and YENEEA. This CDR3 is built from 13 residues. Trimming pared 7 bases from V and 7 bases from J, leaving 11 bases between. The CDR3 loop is CASNSGSNSPLHF. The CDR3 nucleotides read TGTGCCAGCAATTCAGGGTCCAATTCACCCCTCCACTTT.

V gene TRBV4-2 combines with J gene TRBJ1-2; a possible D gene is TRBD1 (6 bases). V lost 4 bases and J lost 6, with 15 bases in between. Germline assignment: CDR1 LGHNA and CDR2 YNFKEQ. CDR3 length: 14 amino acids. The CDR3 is CASSPKGGQDGYTF. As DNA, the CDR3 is TGTGCCAGCAGCCCCAAAGGGGGTCAGGATGGCTACACCTTC.

As DNA, the CDR3 is TGCGCCAGCAGATTGGGGACAGCCGGGACCTACGAGCAGTACTTC. Translating gives CASRLGTAGTYEQYF. The rearrangement joins TRBV10-2 to TRBJ2-7, with 7 bases fitting TRBD1. The CDR3 loop spans 15 amino acids. Per the germline V gene, CDR1 is WSHSY and CDR2 is SAAADI. The junction had 10 bases not matched to a gene; V was cut back by 6 bases and J by 2 bases.

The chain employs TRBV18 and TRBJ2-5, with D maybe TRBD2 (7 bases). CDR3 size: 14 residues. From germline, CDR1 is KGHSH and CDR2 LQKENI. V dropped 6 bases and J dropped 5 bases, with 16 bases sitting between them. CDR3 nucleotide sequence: TGTGCCAGCTCTCCGAAAGGGGGAGGGGAGACCCAGTACTTC. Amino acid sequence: CASSPKGGGETQYF.

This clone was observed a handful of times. CDR3 residues: CASSLGTANSPLHF. CDR3 nucleotide sequence: TGTGCCAGCAGTTTAGGGACAGCTAATTCACCCCTCCACTTT. This chain connects TRBV28 to TRBJ1-6; 7 positions match TRBD1. There are 14 residues in the CDR3. CDR1 and CDR2 from the germline V gene are MDHEN and SYDVKM. J lost 6 bases, V lost 2 bases, and 1 base had no gene match.

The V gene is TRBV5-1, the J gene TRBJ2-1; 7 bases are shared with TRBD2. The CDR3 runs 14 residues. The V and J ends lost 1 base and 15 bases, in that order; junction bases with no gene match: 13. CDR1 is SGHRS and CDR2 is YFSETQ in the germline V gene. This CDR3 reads CASSLTQAGRRRFF. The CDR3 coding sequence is TGCGCCAGCAGCTTGACCCAAGCGGGGCGCCGACGGTTCTTC. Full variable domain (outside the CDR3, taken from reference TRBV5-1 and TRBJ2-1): KAGVTQTPRYLIKTRGQQVTLSCSPISGHRSVSWYQQTPGQGLQFLFEYFSETQRNKGNFPGRFSGRQFSNSRSEMNVSTLELGDSALYLCASSLTQAGRRRFFGPGTRLTVL.

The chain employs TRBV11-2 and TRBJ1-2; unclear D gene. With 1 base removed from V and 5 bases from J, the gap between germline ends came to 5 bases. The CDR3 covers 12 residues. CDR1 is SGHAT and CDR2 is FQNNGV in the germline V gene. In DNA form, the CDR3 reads TGTGCCAGCAGCTTAGGGGCTTATGGCTACACCTTC. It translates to CASSLGAYGYTF.

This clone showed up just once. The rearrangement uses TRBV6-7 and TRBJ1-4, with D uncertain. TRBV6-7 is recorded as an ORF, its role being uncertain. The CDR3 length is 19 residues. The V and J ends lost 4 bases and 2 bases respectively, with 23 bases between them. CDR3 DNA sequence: TGTGCCAGCAGTTCCCCAAATTCGACAACAGTATCGACTAATGAAAAACTGTTTTTT. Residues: CASSSPNSTTVSTNEKLFF.

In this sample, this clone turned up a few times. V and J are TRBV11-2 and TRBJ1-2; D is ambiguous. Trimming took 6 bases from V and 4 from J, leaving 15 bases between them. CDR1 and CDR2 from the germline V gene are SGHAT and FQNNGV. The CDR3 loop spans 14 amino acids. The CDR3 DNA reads TGTGCCAGCAGTCAACCCCCGGCGGCCTATGGCTACACCTTC. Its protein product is CASSQPPAAYGYTF.

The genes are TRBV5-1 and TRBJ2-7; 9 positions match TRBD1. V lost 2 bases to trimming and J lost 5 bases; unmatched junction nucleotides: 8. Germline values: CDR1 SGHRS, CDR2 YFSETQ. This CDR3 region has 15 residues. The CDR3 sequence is CASSFGTGWIDEQYF. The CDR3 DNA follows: TGCGCCAGCAGCTTCGGGACAGGGTGGATCGACGAGCAGTACTTC.

CDR3 sequence: CASSKSPGTGEPQHF. In DNA, the CDR3 is TGTGCCAGCAGCAAAAGTCCCGGGACAGGGGAGCCCCAGCATTTT. The J gene is TRBJ1-5, the V gene TRBV9; 10 nucleotides align to TRBD1. V was pared by 4 bases and J by 8 bases, with 9 bases of the junction left unmatched. Germline CDR1 and CDR2: SGDLS and YYNGEE. The CDR3 has 15 residues.

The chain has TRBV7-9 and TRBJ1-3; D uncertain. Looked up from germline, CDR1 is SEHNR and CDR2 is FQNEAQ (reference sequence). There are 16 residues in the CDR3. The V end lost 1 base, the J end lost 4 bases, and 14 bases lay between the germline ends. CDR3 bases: TGTGCCAGCAGCTTAGAGTTGGCTGCCGTCGGAAACACCATATATTTT. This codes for CASSLELAAVGNTIYF.

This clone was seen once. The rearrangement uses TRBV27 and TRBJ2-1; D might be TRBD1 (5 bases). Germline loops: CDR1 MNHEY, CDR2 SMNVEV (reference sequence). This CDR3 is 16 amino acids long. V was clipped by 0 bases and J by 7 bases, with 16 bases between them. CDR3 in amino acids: CASSLSTPRRANEQFF. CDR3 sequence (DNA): TGTGCCAGCAGTTTATCGACTCCGCGCAGGGCGAATGAGCAGTTCTTC.

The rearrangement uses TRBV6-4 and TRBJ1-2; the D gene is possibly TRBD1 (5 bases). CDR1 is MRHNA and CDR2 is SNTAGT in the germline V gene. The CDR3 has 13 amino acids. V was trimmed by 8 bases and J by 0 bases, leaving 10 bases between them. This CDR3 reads CASRGDSNYGYTF. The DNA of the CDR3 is TGTGCCAGCCGGGGGGACTCTAACTATGGCTACACCTTC.

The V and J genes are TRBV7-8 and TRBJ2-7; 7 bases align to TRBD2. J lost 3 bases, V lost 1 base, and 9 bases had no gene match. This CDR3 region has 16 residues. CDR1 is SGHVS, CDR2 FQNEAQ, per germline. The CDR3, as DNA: TGTGCCAGCAGCTTAGGCGCGGGGGAGGTATACTACGAGCAGTACTTC. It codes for CASSLGAGEVYYEQYF.

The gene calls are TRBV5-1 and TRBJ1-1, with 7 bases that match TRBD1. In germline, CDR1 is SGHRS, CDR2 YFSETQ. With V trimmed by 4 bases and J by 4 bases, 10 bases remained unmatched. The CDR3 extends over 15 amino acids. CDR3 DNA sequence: TGCGCCAGCAGCCAATCTAACAGGGGAGGCACTGAAGCTTTCTTT. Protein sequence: CASSQSNRGGTEAFF.